This T cell receptor beta chain was documented in a study of cytomegalovirus exposure and HLA in healthy donors. The study ran its PCR with 60 Vbeta and 13 Jbeta primers. The protocol was immunoSEQ multiplex PCR, while the TCRdb copy is restricted to in-frame clones and leaves out a portion. The table shows some 120,000 clones, with 75% to 85% occurring only once. J was trimmed by 4 bases and V by 1 base; bases with no gene match: 4. The CDR3 length is 13 residues. Germline loops: CDR1 GTSNPN, CDR2 SVGIG (reference sequence). This chain connects TRBV30 to TRBJ2-7; TRBD1 matches 7 bases. The sample consisted of PBMCs. The TCR originated in a male donor in good health and CMV-seropositive. The CDR3 coding sequence is TGTGCCTGGAGTGAGGGGGCCGGATACGAGCAGTACTTC. Residues: CAWSEGAGYEQYF.